The 32 T cell receptor beta chains given below trace back to one sample, sequenced in a study of shared clonotypes between healthy human individuals. Assay: immunoSEQ multiplex PCR; the TCRdb copy retains only in-frame clones and omits some. The repertoire holds 550,000 to 750,000 clones, with around 95% as singletons. CD8 cells classed as naive were CD45RO-negative and positively selected for CCR7, excluding terminally differentiated effector memory CD45RA+ cells. The sequenced sample consisted of naive CD8+ T cells sorted from blood. The receptors here all came from a woman aged 25 to 39 in good health.

The V and J genes are TRBV2 and TRBJ1-1; TRBD1 matches 9 bases. This CDR3 comprises 16 residues. With V trimmed by 4 bases and J by 7 bases, 13 bases remained unmatched. Per germline, CDR1 SNHLY and CDR2 FYNNEI. In nucleotides, the CDR3 is TGTGCCAGCAGTGGGGTTGGACAGGGGATACACGTTGAAGCTTTCTTT. Residues: CASSGVGQGIHVEAFF. The full variable domain, its missing parts supplied by reference TRBV2 and TRBJ1-1, is EPEVTQTPSHQVTQMGQEVILRCVPISNHLYFYWYRQILGQKVEFLVSFYNNEISEKSEIFDDQFSVERPDGSNFTLKIRSTKLEDSAMYFCASSGVGQGIHVEAFFGQGTRLTVV.

This chain uses TRBV29-1 with TRBJ1-2; D is possibly TRBD1 (6 bases). The CDR3 sequence is 12 residues long. V lost 4 bases to trimming and J lost 6 bases, with 12 bases between them. CDR1 and CDR2 (germline): SQVTM, ANQGSEA. CDR3 amino acids: CSVVGGLDGYTF. CDR3 DNA: TGCAGCGTTGTGGGGGGGCTGGATGGCTACACCTTC.

A single count supports this clone. The chain has TRBV27 and TRBJ2-5; TRBD2 aligns across 10 bases. The V gene end was trimmed by 6 bases and the J gene end by 10 bases; junction bases not matched to a gene: 11. Germline values: CDR1 MNHEY, CDR2 SMNVEV (reference sequence). The CDR3 is 14 amino acids. CDR3 DNA sequence: TGTGCCAGCAGATTAGCGGGAGGCCCAGGGGACCAGTACTTC. It specifies CASRLAGGPGDQYF.

The rearrangement links TRBV4-1 to TRBJ2-5; D is ambiguous. The J call may be incorrect, as the DNA end agrees better with TRBJ2-7. This CDR3 comprises 15 residues. The germline gives CDR1 MGHRA, CDR2 YSYEKL. The CDR3 loop reads CASSQDKSASYEQYF. The CDR3 nucleotides are TGCGCCAGCAGCCAAGATAAATCCGCCTCCTACGAGCAGTACTTC.

This clone appeared once. The CDR3 DNA reads TGTGCCAGCAGTTCCCGCTGGGTTGGGGTAACCACCGGGGAGCTGTTTTTT. It specifies CASSSRWVGVTTGELFF. The chain has TRBV28 and TRBJ2-2; D ambiguous. CDR3 size: 17 residues. Germline V lookup: CDR1 MDHEN, CDR2 SYDVKM. V was pared by 4 bases and J by 4 bases, with 19 bases between.

V gene TRBV2 combines with J gene TRBJ2-3, with 12 bases lining up with TRBD2. This CDR3 spans 17 amino acids. Per the germline V gene, CDR1 is SNHLY and CDR2 is FYNNEI. V shed 7 bases and J 4 bases; nucleotides not matched to a gene: 12. The CDR3 protein is CASKTSGSPDSSDTQYF. CDR3 DNA sequence: TGTGCCAGCAAGACTAGCGGGAGCCCGGATAGTTCAGATACGCAGTATTTT.

This clone was counted once. The V gene is TRBV29-1, the J gene TRBJ2-5; 10 nucleotides line up with TRBD2. The end of the DNA aligns better with TRBJ2-7, so the J call may be wrong. There are 12 residues in the CDR3. Germline CDR1 is SQVTM and CDR2 is ANQGSEA. CDR3 DNA: TGCAGCGTATGGACTAGCGGTTACGAGCAGTACTTC. This codes for CSVWTSGYEQYF.

The chain has TRBV6-5 and TRBJ1-2; D uncertain. Germline values: CDR1 MNHEY, CDR2 SVGAGI. This CDR3 contains 11 residues. V was cut by 0 bases and J by 4 bases, with 0 bases left in between. In nucleotides, the CDR3 is TGTGCCAGCAGTTACTCCTATGGCTACACCTTC. Translation: CASSYSYGYTF.

The CDR3 sequence is CASRDAGRDGTYEQYF. In DNA form, the CDR3 reads TGTGCCAGCAGGGATGCCGGCAGGGACGGGACCTACGAGCAGTACTTC. This chain links TRBV27 with TRBJ2-7; TRBD1 or TRBD2 may be the D gene (5 bases each). Trimming took off 6 bases at V and 2 bases at J, with 20 bases between the two ends. The CDR3 is made up of 16 amino acids. CDR1 and CDR2 from the germline V gene are MNHEY and SMNVEV (reference sequence).

The V and J genes are TRBV4-1 and TRBJ1-2, with D tentatively TRBD1 (5 bases). Germline loops: CDR1 MGHRA, CDR2 YSYEKL. The CDR3 is 16 residues long. The V end was cut by 0 bases, the J end by 0 bases, with 11 bases between. The CDR3 reads CASSQDPGRANYGYTF. Written as DNA, the CDR3 is TGCGCCAGCAGCCAAGACCCCGGCAGGGCTAACTATGGCTACACCTTC.

This rearrangement joins TRBV28 to TRBJ2-1, with 10 bases lining up with TRBD2. The junction had 20 bases not matched to a gene; V was cut back by 5 bases and J by 10 bases. The length of the CDR3 is 18 residues. The germline CDR1 and CDR2 sequences are MDHEN and SYDVKM. The CDR3 region is CASSPRLAGLLMGGEQFF. CDR3 in DNA: TGTGCCAGCAGTCCGAGACTAGCGGGCCTCCTTATGGGTGGGGAGCAGTTCTTC.

V gene TRBV28 combines with J gene TRBJ2-5; 7 nucleotides match TRBD1. V was clipped by 2 bases and J by 4 bases; unmatched bases: 19. Germline values: CDR1 MDHEN, CDR2 SYDVKM. The length of the CDR3 is 19 residues. In nucleotides, the CDR3 is TGTGCCAGCAGTTTACCATTTTTGACTTACAGGGGTAGGAGAGAGACCCAGTACTTC. Translated: CASSLPFLTYRGRRETQYF.

For this clone: Different DNA sequences within this sample yield the same CDR3. The chain uses TRBV27 and TRBJ2-7; 7 bases agree with TRBD1. CDR3 length: 14 amino acids. The V and J ends lost 2 bases and 2 bases, in that order; junction bases with no gene match: 3. CDR1 MNHEY and CDR2 SMNVEV come from the germline V gene (reference sequence). CDR3 residues: CASSLAGGTYEQYF. CDR3 DNA: TGTGCCAGCAGTTTAGCAGGGGGTACCTACGAGCAGTACTTC.

The V gene is TRBV4-1, the J gene TRBJ2-3; D possibly uses TRBD1 or TRBD2 (5 bases each). Germline-derived CDR1 and CDR2 are MGHRA and YSYEKL. V lost 2 bases, J lost 0 bases, and 12 bases lay in between. This CDR3 is 16 amino acids long. The CDR3 is CASSQIRGVSTDTQYF. CDR3 DNA: TGCGCCAGCAGCCAAATCCGGGGCGTGAGCACAGATACGCAGTATTTT.

This sequence joins TRBV28 and TRBJ2-1, with 9 bases lining up with TRBD2. The CDR3 is 17 residues long. Per the germline V gene, CDR1 is MDHEN and CDR2 is SYDVKM. J was trimmed by 8 bases and V by 2 bases; bases with no gene match: 13. The CDR3 reads CASSLMAIAGGFDEQFF. The CDR3 DNA sequence: TGTGCCAGCAGTTTAATGGCTATCGCGGGAGGGTTCGATGAGCAGTTCTTC. The complete variable domain, with remaining parts taken from reference TRBV28 and TRBJ2-1, reads DVKVTQSSRYLVKRTGEKVFLECVQDMDHENMFWYRQDPGLGLRLIYFSYDVKMKEKGDIPEGYSVSREKKERFSLILESASTNQTSMYLCASSLMAIAGGFDEQFFGPGTRLTVL.

This chain connects TRBV7-9 to TRBJ2-2; tentatively, D is TRBD1 or TRBD2 (5 bases each). V was cut by 3 bases and J by 2 bases, with 13 bases left in between. The CDR3 runs to 16 residues. CDR1 is SEHNR and CDR2 is FQNEAQ in the germline V gene (reference sequence). This chain's CDR3 is CASSFPYGANTGELFF. The CDR3 DNA follows: TGTGCCAGCAGCTTTCCCTACGGGGCCAACACCGGGGAGCTGTTTTTT.

The V call is TRBV11-2, the J call TRBJ2-4, with TRBD2 matching over 7 bases. V gave up 6 bases and J gave up 9 bases; unmatched junction bases: 11. The CDR3 is 14 residues long. CDR1 and CDR2 (germline): SGHAT, FQNNGV. CDR3: CASRDVAGDGIQYF. DNA for the CDR3: TGTGCCAGCAGGGATGTGGCGGGGGATGGCATTCAGTACTTC.

The CDR3 region has the DNA TGTGCCTGGAGTACGACAGGCTCTATTGAAGCTTTCTTT. Translating gives CAWSTTGSIEAFF. This chain links TRBV30 with TRBJ1-1; weak D call: TRBD1 (6 bases). The CDR3 sequence is 13 residues long. V dropped 2 bases and J dropped 7 bases, with 14 bases sitting between them. The V gene's germline CDR1 is GTSNPN and CDR2 SVGIG (reference sequence).

The rearrangement joins TRBV18 to TRBJ1-1, with D tentatively TRBD1 (5 bases). Germline V gives CDR1 KGHSH, CDR2 LQKENI. The CDR3 is 16 residues long. Trimming removed 3 bases at V and 1 base at J, with 15 bases between. The CDR3 spells CASSPVPGSGNTEAFF. The CDR3 DNA sequence: TGTGCCAGCTCACCGGTCCCAGGGTCGGGGAACACTGAAGCTTTCTTT.

V usage is TRBV2 and J usage is TRBJ2-1; 13 nucleotides agree with TRBD2. CDR1 and CDR2 (germline): SNHLY, FYNNEI. The CDR3 length is 15 residues. Germline trimming cut 4 bases from V and 8 bases from J; bases unmatched to any gene: 5. The CDR3 sequence: CASSVGTSGNDEQFF. CDR3 DNA sequence: TGTGCCAGCAGTGTCGGGACTAGCGGGAACGATGAGCAGTTCTTC.

The rearrangement joins TRBV19 to TRBJ2-7; possible D gene TRBD1, 5 bases. Looked up from germline, CDR1 is LNHDA and CDR2 is SQIVND (reference sequence). The germline V and J ends were trimmed by 6 bases and 0 bases, with 15 bases remaining between them. The CDR3 sequence is 15 residues long. As DNA, the CDR3 is TGTGCCAGTAGCCGCGACAGTTGGGACTCCTACGAGCAGTACTTC. This codes for CASSRDSWDSYEQYF.

V and J are TRBV29-1 and TRBJ2-1; 7 bases are a match to TRBD2. Per the germline V gene, CDR1 is SQVTM and CDR2 is ANQGSEA. The CDR3 loop spans 13 amino acids. V was clipped by 2 bases and J by 8 bases; unmatched bases: 6. In DNA, the CDR3 is TGCAGCGTTGAATTTGTGGGAGGGTATGAGCAGTTCTTC. Translation: CSVEFVGGYEQFF.

Worth noting for this clone: In the same sample, other DNA sequences code for this CDR3. V usage is TRBV27 and J usage is TRBJ2-3; D may be TRBD2 (6 bases). The length of the CDR3 is 14 residues. V was trimmed by 3 bases and J by 4 bases, leaving 11 bases between them. Germline CDR1 MNHEY, CDR2 SMNVEV (reference sequence). The CDR3 nucleotides read TGTGCCAGCAGTTTTACGGGAGCAGCAGATACGCAGTATTTT. Protein product: CASSFTGAADTQYF.

The V gene is TRBV28, the J gene TRBJ2-1; D possibly corresponds to TRBD2 (6 bases). Trimming shortened V by 2 bases and J by 8 bases, and 19 bases separated the two germline ends. The length of the CDR3 is 16 residues. Germline V gene data show CDR1 as MDHEN and CDR2 as SYDVKM. CDR3 residues: CASSLRDLGIRDEQFF. CDR3 DNA: TGTGCCAGCAGTTTACGGGACTTAGGAATTAGGGATGAGCAGTTCTTC. The full variable domain, in which reference TRBV28 and TRBJ2-1 provide the parts outside the CDR3, is DVKVTQSSRYLVKRTGEKVFLECVQDMDHENMFWYRQDPGLGLRLIYFSYDVKMKEKGDIPEGYSVSREKKERFSLILESASTNQTSMYLCASSLRDLGIRDEQFFGPGTRLTVL.

V gene TRBV11-2 combines with J gene TRBJ2-5; perhaps D is TRBD1 or TRBD2 (5 bases each). The CDR3 is 15 amino acids. Trimming took 8 bases from V and 3 from J, leaving 19 bases between them. Germline CDR1 SGHAT, CDR2 FQNNGV. The DNA for the CDR3 is TGTGCCAGCCTCCGGGACCCAGCCCCAAAAGAGACCCAGTACTTC. Translated, it gives CASLRDPAPKETQYF.

The rearrangement joins TRBV27 to TRBJ2-7; 9 bases align to TRBD1. Trimming removed 3 bases from V and 5 bases from J; junction bases left unmatched: 5. The germline V gene encodes CDR1 MNHEY and CDR2 SMNVEV (reference sequence). The CDR3 runs to 14 residues. This chain's CDR3 is CASSFGTGFDEQYF. CDR3 DNA sequence: TGTGCCAGCAGTTTCGGGACAGGGTTTGACGAGCAGTACTTC.

The chain recombines TRBV7-9 with TRBJ1-2; D remains ambiguous. Trimming took 3 bases from V and 3 from J, leaving 8 bases between them. CDR1 is SEHNR, CDR2 FQNEAQ, per germline (reference sequence). CDR3 length: 13 residues. CDR3 DNA: TGTGCCAGCAGCTTTATTACAGACTATGGCTACACCTTC. Its translation: CASSFITDYGYTF.

The chain has TRBV9 and TRBJ2-3, with 8 bases fitting TRBD1. V shed 3 bases and J 1 base; nucleotides not matched to a gene: 4. Germline V gene data show CDR1 as SGDLS and CDR2 as YYNGEE. This CDR3 contains 15 residues. The CDR3 spells CASSDPTGGTDTQYF. The CDR3 region has the DNA TGTGCCAGCAGCGACCCGACAGGGGGCACAGATACGCAGTATTTT.

This rearrangement joins TRBV19 to TRBJ1-5, with D perhaps matching TRBD1 (6 bases). CDR1 LNHDA and CDR2 SQIVND come from the germline V gene (reference sequence). This CDR3 comprises 17 residues. Trimming took 3 bases from V and 4 from J, leaving 19 bases between them. CDR3 amino acids: CASSIFRDTERNQPQHF. CDR3 bases: TGTGCCAGTAGTATTTTCCGGGACACCGAAAGAAATCAGCCCCAGCATTTT.

A word on this clone: This specimen includes other DNA sequences encoding the same CDR3. The chain couples TRBV9 to TRBJ2-3; 11 nucleotides align to TRBD2. With 5 bases clipped from V and 4 bases from J, the junction kept 3 bases outside the gene matches. Per the germline V gene, CDR1 is SGDLS and CDR2 is YYNGEE. The CDR3 consists of 14 residues. The CDR3 bases are TGTGCCAGCAGTTTAGCGGGAGGGTCAGATACGCAGTATTTT. Its protein is CASSLAGGSDTQYF.

This clone appeared a single time. The chain carries TRBV28 and TRBJ2-7, with 15 bases fitting TRBD2. The CDR3 sequence is 18 residues long. Germline trimming cut 4 bases from V and 4 bases from J; bases unmatched to any gene: 11. Looked up from germline, CDR1 is MDHEN and CDR2 is SYDVKM. The CDR3 loop reads CASSSWTSGRVMIYEQYF. The DNA of the CDR3 is TGTGCCAGCAGTTCATGGACTAGCGGGAGGGTAATGATATACGAGCAGTACTTC.

The genes are TRBV19 and TRBJ2-7; possible D gene TRBD1, 7 bases. Trimming removed 5 bases from V and 4 bases from J, with 15 bases in between. Per germline, CDR1 LNHDA and CDR2 SQIVND (reference sequence). The CDR3 sequence is 14 residues long. The DNA for the CDR3 is TGTGCCAGTAGTTGGGGGGACAGCGGTTACGAGCAGTACTTC. Amino acid sequence: CASSWGDSGYEQYF.